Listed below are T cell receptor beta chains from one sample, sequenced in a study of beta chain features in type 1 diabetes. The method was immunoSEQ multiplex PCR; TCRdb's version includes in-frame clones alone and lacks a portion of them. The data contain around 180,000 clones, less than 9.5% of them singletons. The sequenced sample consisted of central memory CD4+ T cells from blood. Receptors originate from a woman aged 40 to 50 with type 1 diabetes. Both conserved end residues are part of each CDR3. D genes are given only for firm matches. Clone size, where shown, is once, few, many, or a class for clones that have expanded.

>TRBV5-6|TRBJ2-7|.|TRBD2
CASSLEGSGRYEQYF
TGTGCCAGCAGCTTGGAGGGTAGCGGGAGATACGAGCAGTACTTC
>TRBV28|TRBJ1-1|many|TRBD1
CASSLDRDTEAFF
TGTGCCAGCAGTTTGGACAGGGACACTGAAGCTTTCTTT
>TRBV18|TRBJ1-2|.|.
CASSARDNNYGYTF
TGTGCCAGCTCAGCAAGGGACAATAACTATGGCTACACCTTC
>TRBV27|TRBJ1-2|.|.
CASSFPQGASFGYTF
TGTGCCAGCAGTTTTCCGCAAGGGGCGTCGTTTGGCTACACCTTC
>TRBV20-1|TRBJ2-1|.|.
CSARDLYEQFF
TGCAGTGCTAGAGATCTATATGAGCAGTTCTTC
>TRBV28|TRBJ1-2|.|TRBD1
CASRTGTGDYGYTF
TGTGCCAGCAGGACTGGGACAGGGGACTATGGCTACACCTTC
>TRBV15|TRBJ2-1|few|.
CATSRDYATGKVNEQFF
TGTGCCACCAGCAGAGATTACGCCACAGGGAAGGTGAATGAGCAGTTCTTC
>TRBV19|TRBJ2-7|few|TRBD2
CASSTPGLAGGQLYEQYF
TGTGCCAGTAGTACTCCGGGACTAGCGGGAGGACAGCTCTACGAGCAGTACTTC
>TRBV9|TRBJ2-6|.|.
CASSVRNSGANVLTF
TGTGCCAGCAGCGTGCGAAACTCTGGGGCCAACGTCCTGACTTTC
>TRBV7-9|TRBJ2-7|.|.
CASSLSRDSYEQYF
TGTGCCAGCAGCTTATCGCGCGATTCCTACGAGCAGTACTTC
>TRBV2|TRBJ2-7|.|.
CASRLPSHGQYF
TGTGCCAGCCGACTACCTTCACATGGGCAGTACTTC
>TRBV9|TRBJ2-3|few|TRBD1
CASSLTGGDSISTDTQYF
TGTGCCAGCAGCCTGACAGGGGGCGATTCTATAAGCACAGATACGCAGTATTTT
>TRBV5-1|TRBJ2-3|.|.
CASSLDGVAGQGKQYF
TGCGCCAGCAGCTTGGACGGGGTAGCCGGCCAGGGGAAGCAGTATTTT
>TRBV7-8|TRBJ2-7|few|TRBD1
CASSLQTGESYEQYF
TGTGCCAGCAGCTTACAAACAGGGGAGAGCTACGAGCAGTACTTC
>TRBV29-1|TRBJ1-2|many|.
CSAGQWDYGYTF
TGCAGCGCCGGACAGTGGGACTATGGCTACACCTTC
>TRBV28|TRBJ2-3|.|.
CASTLEQFTDTQYF
TGTGCCAGCACCCTTGAACAGTTCACAGATACGCAGTATTTT
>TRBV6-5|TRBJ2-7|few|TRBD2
CASSYSGRASSYEQYF
TGTGCCAGCAGTTACTCAGGGAGGGCTAGCTCCTACGAGCAGTACTTC
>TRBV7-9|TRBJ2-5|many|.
CASSPSVETQYF
TGTGCCAGCAGCCCCTCCGTCGAGACCCAGTACTTC
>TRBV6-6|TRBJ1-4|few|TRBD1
CASILGQNFEKLFF
TGTGCCAGCATCCTGGGACAGAATTTTGAAAAACTGTTTTTT
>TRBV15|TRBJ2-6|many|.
CATSPLGANVLTF
TGTGCCACCAGTCCCCTCGGGGCCAACGTCCTGACTTTC
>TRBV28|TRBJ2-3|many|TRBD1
CASSPRDRGTDTQYF
TGTGCCAGCAGCCCCCGGGACAGGGGAACAGATACGCAGTATTTT
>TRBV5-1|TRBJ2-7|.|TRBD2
CASSLLAGVQNEQYF
TGCGCCAGCAGCTTACTAGCGGGAGTACAGAACGAGCAGTACTTC
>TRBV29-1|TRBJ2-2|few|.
CSVDRSDTGELFF
TGCAGCGTCGACAGGTCGGACACCGGGGAGCTGTTTTTT
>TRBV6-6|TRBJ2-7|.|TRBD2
CASGKTSGTEQYF
TGTGCCAGCGGTAAGACTAGCGGTACCGAGCAGTACTTC
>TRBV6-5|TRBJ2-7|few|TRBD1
CASRKTGVPEQYF
TGTGCCAGCAGAAAGACAGGGGTTCCCGAGCAGTACTTC
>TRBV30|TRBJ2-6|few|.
CAWRGSSGANVLTF
TGTGCCTGGAGGGGGAGCTCTGGGGCCAACGTCCTGACTTTC
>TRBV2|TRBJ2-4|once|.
CASSELGGENIQYF
TGTGCCAGCAGTGAACTTGGGGGCGAGAACATTCAGTACTTC